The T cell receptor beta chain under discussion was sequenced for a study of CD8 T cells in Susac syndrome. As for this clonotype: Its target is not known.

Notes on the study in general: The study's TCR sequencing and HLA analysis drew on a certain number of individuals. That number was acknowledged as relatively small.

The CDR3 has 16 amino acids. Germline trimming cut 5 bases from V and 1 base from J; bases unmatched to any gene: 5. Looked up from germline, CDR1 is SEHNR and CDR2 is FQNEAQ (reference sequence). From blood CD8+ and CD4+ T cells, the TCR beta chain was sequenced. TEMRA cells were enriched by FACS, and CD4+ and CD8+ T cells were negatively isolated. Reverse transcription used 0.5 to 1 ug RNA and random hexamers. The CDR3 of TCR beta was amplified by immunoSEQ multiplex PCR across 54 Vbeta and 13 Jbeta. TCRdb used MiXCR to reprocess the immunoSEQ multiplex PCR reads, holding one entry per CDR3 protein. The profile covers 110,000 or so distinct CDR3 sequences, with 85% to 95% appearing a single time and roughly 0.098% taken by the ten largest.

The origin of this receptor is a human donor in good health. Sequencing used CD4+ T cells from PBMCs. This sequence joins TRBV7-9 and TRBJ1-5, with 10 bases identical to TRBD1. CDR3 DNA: TGTGCCAGCAGCCGCGGGACAGGGGAAAGCAATCAGCCCCAGCATTTT. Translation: CASSRGTGESNQPQHF.